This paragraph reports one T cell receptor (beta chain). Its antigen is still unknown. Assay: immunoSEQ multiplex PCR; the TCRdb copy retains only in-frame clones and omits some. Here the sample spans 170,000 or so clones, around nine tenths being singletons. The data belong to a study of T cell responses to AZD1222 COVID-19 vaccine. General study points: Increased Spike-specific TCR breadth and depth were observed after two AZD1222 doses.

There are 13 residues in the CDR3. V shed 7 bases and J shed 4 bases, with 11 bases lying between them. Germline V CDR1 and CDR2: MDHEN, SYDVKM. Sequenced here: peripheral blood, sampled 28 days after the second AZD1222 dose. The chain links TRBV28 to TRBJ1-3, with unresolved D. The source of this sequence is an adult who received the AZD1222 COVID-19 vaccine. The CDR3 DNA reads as TGTGCCAGCACCTTCTCCCAAGGAAACACCATATATTTT. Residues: CASTFSQGNTIYF.